One sample yielded the 9 T cell receptor beta chains listed below, sequenced in a study of patients and donors after allogeneic stem cell transplantation. From the RT-PCR reads, TCRdb called clonotypes with MiXCR, one entry per CDR3 protein. This sample carries about a million distinct CDR3 sequences, roughly 18% of them seen once, and the ten largest clones take under 6.5%. Sequenced sample: blood, either unsorted or a sorted T cell fraction (not recorded which). All receptors derive from a human donor who was either an allogeneic HSCT recipient or a stem cell or donor lymphocyte infusion donor (not recorded which). It is not recorded whose cells these are; they may come from a transplant donor.

Only a few counts were recorded for this clonotype. The chain joins TRBV6-1 to TRBJ2-7; 7 bases agree with TRBD1. Trimming took 7 bases from V and 5 from J; bases not matched to a gene: 11. Germline CDR1 MNHNS, CDR2 SASEGT. CDR3 length: 14 residues. CDR3 protein: CASNPPGGLNEQYF. CDR3 nucleotides: TGTGCCAGCAACCCCCCAGGGGGATTGAACGAGCAGTACTTC.

This clonotype occurred a few times. The rearrangement joins TRBV5-4 to TRBJ2-1; 7 bases match TRBD2. The germline gives CDR1 SGHNT, CDR2 YYREEE (reference sequence). CDR3 length equals 18 residues. J was trimmed by 0 bases and V by 0 bases; bases with no gene match: 9. The CDR3 sequence: CASSLGGSGLSSYNEQFF. The CDR3 DNA reads TGTGCCAGCAGCTTGGGGGGTAGCGGGCTGAGCTCCTACAATGAGCAGTTCTTC.

This clonotype has only a few counts. This rearrangement joins TRBV27 to TRBJ2-7; D is possibly TRBD1 (6 bases). V gave up 0 bases and J gave up 4 bases, with 16 bases separating them. Per the germline V gene, CDR1 is MNHEY and CDR2 is SMNVEV (reference sequence). The length of the CDR3 is 16 residues. CDR3 sequence (DNA): TGTGCCAGCAGTTTATCGAGGAATGGGGGCTGGTACGAGCAGTACTTC. Protein: CASSLSRNGGWYEQYF.

This clonotype was seen more than once but under ten times. The J gene is TRBJ2-1, the V gene TRBV7-8; D unclear. V gave up 2 bases and J gave up 7 bases, with 15 bases separating them. Germline CDR1 reads SGHVS; CDR2 reads FQNEAQ. There are 15 residues in the CDR3. CDR3 region: CASSLMDGLGNEQFF. The CDR3 coding sequence is TGTGCCAGCAGCTTAATGGACGGGCTGGGAAATGAGCAGTTCTTC.

This clonotype was observed a few times. The chain recombines TRBV20-1 with TRBJ2-5; D may be TRBD1 (5 bases). Trimming left V 3 bases short and J 0 bases short, with 17 bases between. Germline CDR1 reads DFQATT; CDR2 reads SNEGSKA (reference sequence). The CDR3 length is 16 residues. CDR3 region: CSASVLRGNYQETQYF. CDR3 in DNA: TGCAGTGCTAGCGTCCTTAGGGGCAACTACCAAGAGACCCAGTACTTC.

This clonotype was found many times. The gene calls are TRBV4-3 and TRBJ1-4; unclear D gene. CDR3 length: 13 residues. V was cut by 3 bases and J by 5 bases, with 7 bases left in between. Germline V gives CDR1 LGHNA, CDR2 YSLEER. CDR3 amino acids: CASSQQRNEKLFF. Written as DNA, the CDR3 is TGCGCCAGCAGCCAGCAGAGGAATGAAAAACTGTTTTTT.

In this sample, this clonotype turned up a few times. The J gene is TRBJ2-1, the V gene TRBV9; TRBD2 matches 8 bases. V shed 3 bases, J shed 3 bases, and the junction held 2 bases outside the gene matches. Germline-derived CDR1 and CDR2 are SGDLS and YYNGEE. The length of the CDR3 is 14 residues. The CDR3 spells CASSAGGNYNEQFF. CDR3 in DNA: TGTGCCAGCAGCGCGGGGGGGAACTACAATGAGCAGTTCTTC.

In this sample, this clonotype turned up a few times. The chain recombines TRBV10-3 with TRBJ1-4; D is undetermined. Trimming removed 10 bases from V and 7 bases from J, with 25 bases in between. This CDR3 region has 16 residues. Germline values: CDR1 ENHRY, CDR2 SYGVKD. In DNA form, the CDR3 reads TGTGCCACGAGGTCTGGGCCCGCCAGACCTGGTGAAAAACTGTTTTTT. It encodes CATRSGPARPGEKLFF.

This clonotype has ten or more counts. This chain joins TRBV20-1 and TRBJ1-5, with TRBD1 matching 8 bases. V was pared by 7 bases and J by 6 bases, with 8 bases of the junction left unmatched. The CDR3 is made up of 13 amino acids. CDR1 and CDR2 (germline): DFQATT, SNEGSKA (reference sequence). Here the CDR3 reads CSGTGGYGQPQHF. CDR3 coding DNA: TGCAGTGGAACAGGGGGATATGGTCAGCCCCAGCATTTT.